This T cell receptor beta chain emerged from a study of blood T cell repertoires in COVID-19. About the study: Sites across the United States, Italy and Spain contributed samples from acute and convalescent COVID-19.

The repertoire was sequenced with immunoSEQ multiplex PCR; TCRdb's copy has only in-frame clones and lacks some. The sample includes nearly 200,000 clones, around 85% of them seen just once. The V gene's germline CDR1 is KGHDR and CDR2 SFDVKD. Trimming stripped 7 bases from V and 4 bases from J, with 17 bases between. There are 15 residues in the CDR3. Patients in Seattle were enrolled during active infection, then followed longitudinally. This clonotype was obtained from a man aged 55-75 years with COVID-19, enrolled during active disease. Source material: peripheral blood. V is TRBV24-1 and J is TRBJ2-3, with no clear D. CDR3 region: CATSLTGTSADTQYF. The CDR3 nucleotides are TGTGCCACCAGCTTAACCGGTACCAGCGCAGATACGCAGTATTTT.